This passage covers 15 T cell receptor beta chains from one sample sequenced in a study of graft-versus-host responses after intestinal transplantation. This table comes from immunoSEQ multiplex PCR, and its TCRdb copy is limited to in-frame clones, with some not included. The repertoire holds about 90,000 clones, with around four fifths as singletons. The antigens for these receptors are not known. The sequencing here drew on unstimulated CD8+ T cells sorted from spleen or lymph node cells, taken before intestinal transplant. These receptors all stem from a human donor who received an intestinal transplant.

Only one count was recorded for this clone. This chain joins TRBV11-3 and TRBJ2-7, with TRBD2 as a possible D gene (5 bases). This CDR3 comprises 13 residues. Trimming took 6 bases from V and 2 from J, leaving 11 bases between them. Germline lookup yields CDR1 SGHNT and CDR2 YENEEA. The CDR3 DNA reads TGTGCCAGCAGTTTGGACGGGACCTACGAGCAGTACTTC. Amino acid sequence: CASSLDGTYEQYF.

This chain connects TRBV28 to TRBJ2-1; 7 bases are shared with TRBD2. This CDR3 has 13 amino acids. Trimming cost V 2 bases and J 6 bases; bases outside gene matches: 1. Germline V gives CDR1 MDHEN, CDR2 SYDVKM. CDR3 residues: CASSLASGNEQFF. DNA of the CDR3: TGTGCCAGCAGTTTAGCTAGCGGCAATGAGCAGTTCTTC.

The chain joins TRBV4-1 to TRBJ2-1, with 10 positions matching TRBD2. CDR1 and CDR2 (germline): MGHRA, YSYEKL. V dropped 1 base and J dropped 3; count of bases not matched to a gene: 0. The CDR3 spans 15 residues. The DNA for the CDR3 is TGCGCCAGCAGCCAAGCTAGCGGGGGCTACAATGAGCAGTTCTTC. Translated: CASSQASGGYNEQFF.

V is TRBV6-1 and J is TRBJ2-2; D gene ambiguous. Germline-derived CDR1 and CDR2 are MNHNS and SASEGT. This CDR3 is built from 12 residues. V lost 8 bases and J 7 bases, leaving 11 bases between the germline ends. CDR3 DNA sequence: TGTGCCAGCGACTCGGACGGCGGGGAGCTGTTTTTT. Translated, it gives CASDSDGGELFF.

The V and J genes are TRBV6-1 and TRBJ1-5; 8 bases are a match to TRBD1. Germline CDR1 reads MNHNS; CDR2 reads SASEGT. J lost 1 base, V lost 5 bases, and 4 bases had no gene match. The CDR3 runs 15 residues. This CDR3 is CASSFRTGSNQPQHF. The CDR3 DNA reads TGTGCCAGCAGTTTCCGGACAGGGAGCAATCAGCCCCAGCATTTT.

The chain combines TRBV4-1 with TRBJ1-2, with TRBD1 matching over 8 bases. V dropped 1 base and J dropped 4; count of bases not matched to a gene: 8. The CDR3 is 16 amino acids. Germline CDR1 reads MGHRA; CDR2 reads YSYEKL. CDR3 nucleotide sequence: TGCGCCAGCAGCCAAGTTCCCAGGGGGCCGGGCTATGGCTACACCTTC. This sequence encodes CASSQVPRGPGYGYTF.

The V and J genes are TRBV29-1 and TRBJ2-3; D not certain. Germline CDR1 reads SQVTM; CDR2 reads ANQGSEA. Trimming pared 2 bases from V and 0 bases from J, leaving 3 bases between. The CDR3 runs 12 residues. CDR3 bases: TGCAGCGTTGAACTTAGCACAGATACGCAGTATTTT. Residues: CSVELSTDTQYF.

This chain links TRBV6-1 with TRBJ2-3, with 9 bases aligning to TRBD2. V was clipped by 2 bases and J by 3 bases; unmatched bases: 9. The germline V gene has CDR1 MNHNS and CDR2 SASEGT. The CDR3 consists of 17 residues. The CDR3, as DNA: TGTGCCAGCAGTGAATATGGTAGCGGGGGTGGTACAGATACGCAGTATTTT. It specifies CASSEYGSGGGTDTQYF.

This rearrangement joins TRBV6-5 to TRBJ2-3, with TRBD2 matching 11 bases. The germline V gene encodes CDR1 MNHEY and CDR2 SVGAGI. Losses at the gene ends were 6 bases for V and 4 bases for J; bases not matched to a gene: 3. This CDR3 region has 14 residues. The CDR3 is CASSPGLAADTQYF. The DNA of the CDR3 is TGTGCCAGCAGCCCGGGACTAGCGGCAGATACGCAGTATTTT.

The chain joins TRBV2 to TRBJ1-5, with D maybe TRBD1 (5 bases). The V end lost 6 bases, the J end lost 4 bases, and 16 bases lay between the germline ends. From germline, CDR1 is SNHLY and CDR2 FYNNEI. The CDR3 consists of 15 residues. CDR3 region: CASRSGGFGNQPQHF. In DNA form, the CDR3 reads TGTGCCAGCAGGTCGGGGGGGTTTGGGAATCAGCCCCAGCATTTT. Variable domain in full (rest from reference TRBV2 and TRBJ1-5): EPEVTQTPSHQVTQMGQEVILRCVPISNHLYFYWYRQILGQKVEFLVSFYNNEISEKSEIFDDQFSVERPDGSNFTLKIRSTKLEDSAMYFCASRSGGFGNQPQHFGDGTRLSIL.

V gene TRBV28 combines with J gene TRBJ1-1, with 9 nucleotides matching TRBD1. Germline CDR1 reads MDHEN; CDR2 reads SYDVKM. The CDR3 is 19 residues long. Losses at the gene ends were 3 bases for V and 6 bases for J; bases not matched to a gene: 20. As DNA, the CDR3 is TGTGCCAGCAGTTTGCCACCGGGACAGGGAGCAGAAGGACGCGCTGAAGCTTTCTTT. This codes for CASSLPPGQGAEGRAEAFF.

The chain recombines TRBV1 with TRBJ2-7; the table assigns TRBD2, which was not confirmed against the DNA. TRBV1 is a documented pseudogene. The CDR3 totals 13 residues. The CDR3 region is CTSSPYETYEQYF. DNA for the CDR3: TGCACCAGCAGCCCATACGAGACCTACGAGCAGTACTTC.

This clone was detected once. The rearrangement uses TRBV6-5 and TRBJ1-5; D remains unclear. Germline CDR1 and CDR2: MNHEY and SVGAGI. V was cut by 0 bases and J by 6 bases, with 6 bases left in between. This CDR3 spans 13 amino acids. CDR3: CASSYSGFQPQHF. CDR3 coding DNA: TGTGCCAGCAGTTACTCGGGTTTTCAGCCCCAGCATTTT.

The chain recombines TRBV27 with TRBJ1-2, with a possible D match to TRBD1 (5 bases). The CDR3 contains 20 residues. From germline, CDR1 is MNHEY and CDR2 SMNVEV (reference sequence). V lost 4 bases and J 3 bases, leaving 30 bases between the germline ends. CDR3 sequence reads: CASSSRQHQHLVVYYYGYTF. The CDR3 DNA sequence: TGTGCCAGCAGTTCCCGACAGCACCAACACTTGGTTGTTTATTACTATGGCTACACCTTC.

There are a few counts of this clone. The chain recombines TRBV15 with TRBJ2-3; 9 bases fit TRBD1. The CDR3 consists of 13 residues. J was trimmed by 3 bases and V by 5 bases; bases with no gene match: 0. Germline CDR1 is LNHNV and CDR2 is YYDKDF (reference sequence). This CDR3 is CATSGTGTDTQYF. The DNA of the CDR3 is TGTGCCACCAGCGGGACAGGGACAGATACGCAGTATTTT.